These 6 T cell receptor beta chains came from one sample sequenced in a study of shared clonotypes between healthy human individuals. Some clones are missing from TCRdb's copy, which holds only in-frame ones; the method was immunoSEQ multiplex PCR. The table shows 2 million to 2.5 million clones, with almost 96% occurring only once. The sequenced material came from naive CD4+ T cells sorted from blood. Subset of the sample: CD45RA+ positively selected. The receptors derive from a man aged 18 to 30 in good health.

Here the CDR3 reads CASSPRGSDTGELFF. As DNA, the CDR3 is TGTGCCAGCAGCCCACGGGGGAGCGATACCGGGGAGCTGTTTTTT. The chain has TRBV9 and TRBJ2-2; possible D gene TRBD2, 6 bases. With 4 bases removed from V and 5 bases from J, the gap between germline ends came to 15 bases. The CDR3 consists of 15 residues. The germline CDR1 and CDR2 sequences are SGDLS and YYNGEE.

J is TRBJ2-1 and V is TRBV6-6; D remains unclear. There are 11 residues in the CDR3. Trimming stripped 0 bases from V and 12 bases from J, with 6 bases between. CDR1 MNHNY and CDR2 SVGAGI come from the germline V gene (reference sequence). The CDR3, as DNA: TGTGCCAGCAGTTACTCTCTCACGCAGTTCTTC. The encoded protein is CASSYSLTQFF.

Written as DNA, the CDR3 is TGTGCCTGGAGTGTACTCCTCGGGACTGCGAACACTGAAGCTTTCTTT. Translated, it gives CAWSVLLGTANTEAFF. This chain links TRBV30 with TRBJ1-1; a possible D gene is TRBD1 (5 bases). The germline CDR1 and CDR2 sequences are GTSNPN and SVGIG (reference sequence). The CDR3 is 16 amino acids. Trimming cost V 0 bases and J 1 base, with 15 bases left between them. Full variable domain (outside the CDR3, taken from reference TRBV30 and TRBJ1-1): SQTIHQWPATLVQPVGSPLSLECTVEGTSNPNLYWYRQAAGRGLQLLFYSVGIGQISSEVPQNLSASRPQDRQFILSSKKLLLSDSGFYLCAWSVLLGTANTEAFFGQGTRLTVV.

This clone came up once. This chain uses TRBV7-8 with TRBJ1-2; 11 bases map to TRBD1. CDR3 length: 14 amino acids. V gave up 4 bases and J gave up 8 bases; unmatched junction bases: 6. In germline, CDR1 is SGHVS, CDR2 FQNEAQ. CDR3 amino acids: CASSSGQGEGGYTF. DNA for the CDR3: TGTGCCAGCAGCTCGGGACAGGGGGAAGGAGGCTACACCTTC.

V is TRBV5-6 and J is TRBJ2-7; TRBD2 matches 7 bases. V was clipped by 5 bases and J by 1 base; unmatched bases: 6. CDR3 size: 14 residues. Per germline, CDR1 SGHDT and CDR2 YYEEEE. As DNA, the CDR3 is TGTGCCAGCAGGGAAAGCGGGGATTCCTACGAGCAGTACTTC. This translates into CASRESGDSYEQYF.

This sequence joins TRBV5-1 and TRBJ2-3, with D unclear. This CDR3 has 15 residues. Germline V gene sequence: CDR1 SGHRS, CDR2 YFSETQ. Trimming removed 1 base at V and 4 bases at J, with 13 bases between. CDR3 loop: CASSLSPWYADTQYF. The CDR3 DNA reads TGCGCCAGCAGCTTGAGTCCCTGGTACGCAGATACGCAGTATTTT.